Listed here are 4 T cell receptor beta chains from one sample, sequenced in a study of cytomegalovirus exposure and HLA in healthy donors. The PCR had 60 Vbeta and 13 Jbeta primers. Clones were read by immunoSEQ multiplex PCR, and TCRdb kept only the in-frame ones, dropping some. The sample records some 100,000 clones, roughly 71% being singletons. Sequencing was performed on PBMCs. The receptors come from a woman aged 70 to 79 in good health and CMV-seropositive.

The chain links TRBV7-2 to TRBJ2-7, with TRBD1 matching over 11 bases. The J segment lost 2 bases and the V segment lost 5 bases, leaving 2 bases of the junction unmatched. The germline V gene has CDR1 SGHTA and CDR2 FQGNSA. This CDR3 comprises 14 residues. The CDR3 DNA reads as TGTGCCAGCAGCCGGGACAGGGGGACCTACGAGCAGTACTTC. This codes for CASSRDRGTYEQYF.

The genes are TRBV6-5 and TRBJ2-7, with D perhaps matching TRBD2 (6 bases). Trimming pared 11 bases from V and 6 bases from J, leaving 11 bases between. The CDR3 spans 10 residues. Looked up from germline, CDR1 is MNHEY and CDR2 is SVGAGI. CDR3 DNA sequence: TGTGCCGGGCCGGGAGTCGAGCAGTACTTC. Its protein product is CAGPGVEQYF.

The rearrangement links TRBV20-1 to TRBJ2-7; no reliable D call. CDR3 length: 11 amino acids. V lost 5 bases, J lost 3 bases, and 8 bases lay in between. Per the germline V gene, CDR1 is DFQATT and CDR2 is SNEGSKA (reference sequence). CDR3 loop: CSALGLYEQYF. The CDR3, as DNA: TGCAGTGCTCTTGGGCTCTACGAGCAGTACTTC.

In this sample, this clone turned up once. The V gene is TRBV10-3, the J gene TRBJ1-2, with TRBD1 matching 11 bases. The CDR3 length is 16 residues. V gave up 3 bases and J gave up 3 bases; unmatched junction bases: 6. The germline V gene encodes CDR1 ENHRY and CDR2 SYGVKD. Here the CDR3 DNA reads TGTGCCATCAGTGACCCGGGACAGGGGGATTACTATGGCTACACCTTC. Translating gives CAISDPGQGDYYGYTF.